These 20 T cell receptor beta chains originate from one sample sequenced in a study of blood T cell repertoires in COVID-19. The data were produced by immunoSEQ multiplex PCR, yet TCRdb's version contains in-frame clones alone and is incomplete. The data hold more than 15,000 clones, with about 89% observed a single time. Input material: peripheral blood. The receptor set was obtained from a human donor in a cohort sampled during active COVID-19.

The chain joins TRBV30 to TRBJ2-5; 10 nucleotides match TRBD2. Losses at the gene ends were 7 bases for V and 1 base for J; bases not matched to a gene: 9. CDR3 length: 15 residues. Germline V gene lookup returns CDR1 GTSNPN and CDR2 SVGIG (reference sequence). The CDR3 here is CASTLGLATQETQYF. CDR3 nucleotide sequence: TGTGCCTCGACGTTGGGACTAGCGACCCAAGAGACCCAGTACTTC. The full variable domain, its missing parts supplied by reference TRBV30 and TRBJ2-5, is SQTIHQWPATLVQPVGSPLSLECTVEGTSNPNLYWYRQAAGRGLQLLFYSVGIGQISSEVPQNLSASRPQDRQFILSSKKLLLSDSGFYLCASTLGLATQETQYFGPGTRLLVL.

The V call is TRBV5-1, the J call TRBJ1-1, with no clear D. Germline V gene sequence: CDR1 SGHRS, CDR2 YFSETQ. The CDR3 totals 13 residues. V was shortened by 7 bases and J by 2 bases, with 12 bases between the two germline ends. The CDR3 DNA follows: TGCGCCAGCCGGGTATCGGGAAACACTGAAGCTTTCTTT. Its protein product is CASRVSGNTEAFF.

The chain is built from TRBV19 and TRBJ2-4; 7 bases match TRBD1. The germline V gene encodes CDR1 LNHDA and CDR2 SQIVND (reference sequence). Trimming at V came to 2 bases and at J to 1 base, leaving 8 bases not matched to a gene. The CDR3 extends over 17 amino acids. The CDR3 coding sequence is TGTGCCAGTAGTATAACTGACAGGGCGGGCGCCAAAAACATTCAGTACTTC. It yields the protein CASSITDRAGAKNIQYF.

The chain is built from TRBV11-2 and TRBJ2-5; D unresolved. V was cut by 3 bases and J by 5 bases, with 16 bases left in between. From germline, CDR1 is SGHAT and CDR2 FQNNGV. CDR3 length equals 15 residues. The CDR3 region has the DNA TGTGCCAGCAGCTTGGTAAGGTTCGGAGCGGAGACCCAGTACTTC. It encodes CASSLVRFGAETQYF.

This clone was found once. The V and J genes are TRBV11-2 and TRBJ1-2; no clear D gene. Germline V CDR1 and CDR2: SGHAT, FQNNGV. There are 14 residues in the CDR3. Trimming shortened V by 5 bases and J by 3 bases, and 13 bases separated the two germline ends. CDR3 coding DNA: TGTGCCAGCAGCCGCCCCAGGAGGGACTATGGCTACACCTTC. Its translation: CASSRPRRDYGYTF.

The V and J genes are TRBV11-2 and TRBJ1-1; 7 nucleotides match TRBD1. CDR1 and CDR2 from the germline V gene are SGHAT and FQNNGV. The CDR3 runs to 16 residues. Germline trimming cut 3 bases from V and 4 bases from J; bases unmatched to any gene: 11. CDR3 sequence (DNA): TGTGCCAGCAGCTTGGTCGGGGGCTCAGGGGGCACTGAAGCTTTCTTT. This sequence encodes CASSLVGGSGGTEAFF.

CDR3 region: CATNDRASGEAFF. The CDR3, as DNA: TGTGCCACCAACGACAGGGCCTCCGGTGAAGCTTTCTTT. The chain is built from TRBV10-3 and TRBJ1-1, with 7 bases fitting TRBD1. The CDR3 sequence is 13 residues long. The germline V gene encodes CDR1 ENHRY and CDR2 SYGVKD. Germline trimming cut 10 bases from V and 7 bases from J; bases unmatched to any gene: 12.

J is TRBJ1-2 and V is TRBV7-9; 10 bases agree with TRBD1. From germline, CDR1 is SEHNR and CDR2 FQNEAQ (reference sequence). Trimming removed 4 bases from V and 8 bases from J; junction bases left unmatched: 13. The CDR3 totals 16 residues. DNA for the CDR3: TGTGCCAGCAGCTCGAGGGCCGGACAGGGGGTCCGGGGCTACACCTTC. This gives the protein CASSSRAGQGVRGYTF.

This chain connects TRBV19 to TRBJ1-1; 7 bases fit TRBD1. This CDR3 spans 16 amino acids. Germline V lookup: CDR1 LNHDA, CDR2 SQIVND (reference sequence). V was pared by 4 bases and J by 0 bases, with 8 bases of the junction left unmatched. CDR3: CASSTNRGPMNTEAFF. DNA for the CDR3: TGTGCCAGTAGTACGAACAGGGGTCCAATGAACACTGAAGCTTTCTTT.

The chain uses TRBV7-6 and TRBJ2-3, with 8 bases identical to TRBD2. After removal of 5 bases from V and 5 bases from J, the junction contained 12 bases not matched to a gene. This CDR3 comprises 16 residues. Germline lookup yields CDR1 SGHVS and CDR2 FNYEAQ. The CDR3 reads CASSPSPGGGLDTQYF. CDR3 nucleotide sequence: TGTGCCAGCAGCCCCTCCCCCGGGGGGGGCCTAGATACGCAGTATTTT.

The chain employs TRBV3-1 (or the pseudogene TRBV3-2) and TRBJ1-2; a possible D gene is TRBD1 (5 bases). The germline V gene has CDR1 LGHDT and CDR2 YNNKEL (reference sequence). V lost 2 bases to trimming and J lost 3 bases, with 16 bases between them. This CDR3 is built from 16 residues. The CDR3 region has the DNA TGTGCCAGCAGCCAACCAAACAGGAGCCCGTACTATGGCTACACCTTC. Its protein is CASSQPNRSPYYGYTF.

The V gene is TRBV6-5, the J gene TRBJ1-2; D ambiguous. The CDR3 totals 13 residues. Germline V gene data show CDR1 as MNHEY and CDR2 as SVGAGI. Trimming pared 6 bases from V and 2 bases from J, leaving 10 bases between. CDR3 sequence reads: CASRTGGNYGYTF. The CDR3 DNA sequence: TGTGCCAGCAGGACTGGAGGGAACTATGGCTACACCTTC.

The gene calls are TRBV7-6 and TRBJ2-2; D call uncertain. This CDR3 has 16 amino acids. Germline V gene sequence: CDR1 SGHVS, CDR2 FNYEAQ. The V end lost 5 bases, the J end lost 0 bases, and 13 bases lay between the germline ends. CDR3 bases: TGTGCCAGCAGCCCGCCAGGTCTGCCGAACACCGGGGAGCTGTTTTTT. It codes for CASSPPGLPNTGELFF. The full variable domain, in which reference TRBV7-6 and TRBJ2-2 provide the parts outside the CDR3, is GAGVSQSPRYKVTKRGQDVALRCDPISGHVSLYWYRQALGQGPEFLTYFNYEAQQDKSGLPNDRFSAERPEGSISTLTIQRTEQRDSAMYRCASSPPGLPNTGELFFGEGSRLTVL.

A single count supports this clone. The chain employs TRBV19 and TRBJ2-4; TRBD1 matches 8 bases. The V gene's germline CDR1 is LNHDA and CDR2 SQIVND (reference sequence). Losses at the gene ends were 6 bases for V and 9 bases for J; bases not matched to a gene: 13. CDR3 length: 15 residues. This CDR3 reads CASRIQPRGRFIQYF. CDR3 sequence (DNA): TGTGCCAGTAGGATACAACCCAGGGGGCGATTCATTCAGTACTTC.

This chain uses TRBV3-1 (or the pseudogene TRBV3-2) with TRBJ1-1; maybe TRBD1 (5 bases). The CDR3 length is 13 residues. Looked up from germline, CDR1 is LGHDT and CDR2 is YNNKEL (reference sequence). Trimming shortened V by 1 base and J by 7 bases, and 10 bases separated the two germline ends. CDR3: CASSQAGVNEAFF. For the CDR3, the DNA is TGTGCCAGCAGCCAAGCGGGGGTGAATGAAGCTTTCTTT.

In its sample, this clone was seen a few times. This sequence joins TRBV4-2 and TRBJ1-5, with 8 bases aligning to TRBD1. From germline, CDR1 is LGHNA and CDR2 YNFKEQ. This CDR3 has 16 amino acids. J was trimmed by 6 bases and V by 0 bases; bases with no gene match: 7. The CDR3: CASSQDRTGMGQPQHF. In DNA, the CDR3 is TGTGCCAGCAGCCAAGATAGGACAGGGATGGGTCAGCCCCAGCATTTT.

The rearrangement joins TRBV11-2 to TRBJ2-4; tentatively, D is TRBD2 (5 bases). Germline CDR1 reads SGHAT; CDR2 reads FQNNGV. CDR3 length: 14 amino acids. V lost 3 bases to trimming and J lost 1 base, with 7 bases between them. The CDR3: CASSLQRAKNIQYF. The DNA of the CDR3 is TGTGCCAGCAGCTTGCAGCGGGCCAAAAACATTCAGTACTTC.

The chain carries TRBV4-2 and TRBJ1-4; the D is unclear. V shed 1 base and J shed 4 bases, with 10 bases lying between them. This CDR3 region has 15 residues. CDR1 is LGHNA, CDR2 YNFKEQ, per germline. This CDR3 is CASSQVTGDNEKLFF. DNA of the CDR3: TGTGCCAGCAGCCAAGTAACCGGGGATAATGAAAAACTGTTTTTT.

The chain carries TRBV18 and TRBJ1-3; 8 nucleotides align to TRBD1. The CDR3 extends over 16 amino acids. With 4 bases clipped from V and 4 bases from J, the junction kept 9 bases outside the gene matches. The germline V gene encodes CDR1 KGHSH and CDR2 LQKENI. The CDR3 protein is CASSQKTGATGNTIYF. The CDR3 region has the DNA TGTGCCAGCTCACAAAAGACAGGGGCAACGGGAAACACCATATATTTT.

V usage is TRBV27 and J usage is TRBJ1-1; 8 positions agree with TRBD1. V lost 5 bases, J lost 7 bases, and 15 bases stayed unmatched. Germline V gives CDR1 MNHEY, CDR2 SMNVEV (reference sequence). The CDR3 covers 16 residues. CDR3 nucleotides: TGTGCCAGCAGTGGGGCCAGGGGGCGGGATACCTTTGAAGCTTTCTTT. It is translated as CASSGARGRDTFEAFF.